This record covers a single TCR beta chain. This CDR3 has 11 amino acids. Looked up from germline, CDR1 is SEHNR and CDR2 is FQNEAQ (reference sequence). Triplicate approximately 300,000-cell sorts were made of each CD8+ T cell subset. This record comes from a study of CXCR3-negative and CXCR3-positive naive CD8 T cells. TRB cDNA was prepared as libraries by UMI-labeled 5' RACE. TCRdb processed the 5' RACE reads again and assigns one entry to each CDR3 protein, with no DNA. The sample data list 150,000 or so distinct CDR3 sequences. The rearrangement uses TRBV7-9 and TRBJ1-2. The sequenced material came from naive CXCR3- CD8+ T cells from blood. This sample's subset: CD45RO-CCR7+CD27+CD95- naive CD8+ T cells lacking CXCR3 (TNR3-). This receptor was obtained from a human donor in good health. Some clones in this sample may be carry-over from other donors' samples. Here the CDR3 reads CASSFAYGYTF.